The 23 T cell receptor beta chains below were found in one sample sequenced in a study of cytomegalovirus exposure and HLA in healthy donors. It was with 60 Vbeta and 13 Jbeta primers that the PCR ran. Data came from immunoSEQ multiplex PCR; TCRdb stores just in-frame clones and leaves some out. The sample lists about 130,000 clones, nearly 80% occurring once. Material: PBMCs. Receptor source: a young man in good health and CMV-seronegative.

The chain recombines TRBV11-2 with TRBJ2-3; perhaps TRBD2 as D (6 bases). Germline V gene lookup returns CDR1 SGHAT and CDR2 FQNNGV. V gave up 2 bases and J gave up 8 bases, with 11 bases separating them. This CDR3 spans 13 amino acids. DNA of the CDR3: TGTGCCAGCAGCTTAACTAGCCCCGCTACGCAGTATTTT. Its translation: CASSLTSPATQYF.

This clone has a handful of counts. The chain carries TRBV19 and TRBJ2-1; 13 positions match TRBD2. Germline CDR1 LNHDA, CDR2 SQIVND (reference sequence). Trimming removed 3 bases from V and 8 bases from J; junction bases left unmatched: 10. This CDR3 contains 17 residues. CDR3 DNA sequence: TGTGCCAGTAGTATCACTAGCGGGGGGGGTGGTAGGGATGAGCAGTTCTTC. Translated: CASSITSGGGGRDEQFF. Drawing the rest from reference TRBV19 and TRBJ2-1, the complete variable domain is DGGITQSPKYLFRKEGQNVTLSCEQNLNHDAMYWYRQDPGQGLRLIYYSQIVNDFQKGDIAEGYSVSREKKESFPLTVTSAQKNPTAFYLCASSITSGGGGRDEQFFGPGTRLTVL.

CDR3 bases: TGTGCCAGCTCACCACCGTCTAAGGGAGGGGACGAGCAGTACTTC. As protein: CASSPPSKGGDEQYF. V is TRBV18 and J is TRBJ2-7; 7 nucleotides line up with TRBD2. Germline-derived CDR1 and CDR2 are KGHSH and LQKENI. V trimming: 0 bases; J trimming: 5 bases; junction bases outside the gene matches: 7. This CDR3 comprises 15 residues. Full variable domain (missing parts from reference TRBV18 and TRBJ2-7): NAGVMQNPRHLVRRRGQEARLRCSPMKGHSHVYWYRQLPEEGLKFMVYLQKENIIDESGMPKERFSAEFPKEGPSILRIQQVVRGDSAAYFCASSPPSKGGDEQYFGPGTRLTVT.

The rearrangement links TRBV20-1 to TRBJ2-7; possible D gene TRBD1, 5 bases. The germline V gene has CDR1 DFQATT and CDR2 SNEGSKA (reference sequence). CDR3 length equals 10 residues. V gave up 4 bases and J gave up 6 bases, with 7 bases separating them. For the CDR3, the DNA is TGCAGTGCTACAGGGTCCGAGCAGTACTTC. It specifies CSATGSEQYF.

This sequence joins TRBV29-1 and TRBJ1-1; a weak D match, TRBD1 (6 bases). V was trimmed by 8 bases and J by 0 bases, leaving 13 bases between them. The CDR3 runs 13 residues. Germline V gene data show CDR1 as SQVTM and CDR2 as ANQGSEA. Written as DNA, the CDR3 is TGCAGCCTCTCTCAGGGGATGAACACTGAAGCTTTCTTT. Amino acid sequence: CSLSQGMNTEAFF. Full variable domain (rest looked up from reference TRBV29-1 and TRBJ1-1): SAVISQKPSRDICQRGTSLTIQCQVDSQVTMMFWYRQQPGQSLTLIATANQGSEATYESGFVIDKFPISRPNLTFSTLTVSNMSPEDSSIYLCSLSQGMNTEAFFGQGTRLTVV.

The chain uses TRBV9 and TRBJ1-1, with TRBD1 as a possible D gene (5 bases). This CDR3 region has 17 residues. V shed 3 bases and J shed 0 bases, with 18 bases lying between them. Germline V CDR1 and CDR2: SGDLS, YYNGEE. CDR3 in amino acids: CASSESSKQVMNTEAFF. CDR3 bases: TGTGCCAGCAGCGAATCTTCCAAACAGGTCATGAACACTGAAGCTTTCTTT.

The chain employs TRBV10-3 and TRBJ2-7, with TRBD2 matching 8 bases. V was clipped by 8 bases and J by 4 bases; unmatched bases: 19. Looked up from germline, CDR1 is ENHRY and CDR2 is SYGVKD. The CDR3 is 17 residues long. The CDR3 nucleotides are TGTGCCATCCGGGGGGGGGTGGGCTTAGGGATTAAATACGAGCAGTACTTC. This gives the protein CAIRGGVGLGIKYEQYF.

CDR3 coding DNA: TGTGCCAGCTCACGATCCGGGAGCCAAGAGACCCAGTACTTC. Protein sequence: CASSRSGSQETQYF. The V gene is TRBV18, the J gene TRBJ2-5, with D maybe TRBD2 (6 bases). In germline, CDR1 is KGHSH, CDR2 LQKENI. The length of the CDR3 is 14 residues. The V end was cut by 4 bases, the J end by 1 base, with 10 bases between.

The chain employs TRBV18 and TRBJ1-4, with 8 bases matching TRBD1. This CDR3 region has 15 residues. Germline V gene sequence: CDR1 KGHSH, CDR2 LQKENI. J gave up 2 bases and V 8 bases, and 7 bases lay outside the gene matches. This CDR3 is CASTQGARTNEKLFF. CDR3 nucleotides: TGTGCCAGCACCCAGGGGGCGCGGACTAATGAAAAACTGTTTTTT.

This chain connects TRBV28 to TRBJ1-2; TRBD1 matches at 9 bases. From germline, CDR1 is MDHEN and CDR2 SYDVKM. The CDR3 totals 17 residues. Trimming took 6 bases from V and 6 from J; bases not matched to a gene: 17. This CDR3 is CASSSGTLRTGVHGYTF. In DNA, the CDR3 is TGTGCCAGCAGCTCGGGAACCCTTAGGACAGGGGTTCATGGCTACACCTTC.

This clone was detected a few times. The chain's CDR3 is CASSLGGGHTEAFF. DNA of the CDR3: TGTGCCAGCAGCTTGGGGGGGGGCCACACTGAAGCTTTCTTT. The rearrangement joins TRBV5-6 to TRBJ1-1; TRBD1 might be the D (6 bases). V dropped 0 bases and J dropped 3 bases, with 9 bases sitting between them. The CDR3 has 14 amino acids. CDR1 and CDR2 from the germline V gene are SGHDT and YYEEEE.

The rearrangement links TRBV5-1 to TRBJ2-2; the D gene is possibly TRBD2 (5 bases). The ends were cut back, 0 bases at V and 0 bases at J, with 6 bases in the middle. CDR1 is SGHRS, CDR2 YFSETQ, per germline. This CDR3 is built from 15 residues. The CDR3 coding sequence is TGCGCCAGCAGCTTGGGACTAACGAACACCGGGGAGCTGTTTTTT. It yields the protein CASSLGLTNTGELFF.

This chain connects TRBV10-3 to TRBJ1-1; D gene ambiguous. Trimming took 5 bases from V and 1 from J, leaving 5 bases between them. The length of the CDR3 is 12 residues. The germline gives CDR1 ENHRY, CDR2 SYGVKD. CDR3 sequence: CAISYRNTEAFF. In DNA, the CDR3 is TGTGCCATCAGTTACAGGAACACTGAAGCTTTCTTT.

The gene calls are TRBV9 and TRBJ2-2; 15 nucleotides match TRBD2. Germline V gene lookup returns CDR1 SGDLS and CDR2 YYNGEE. This CDR3 has 20 residues. The V gene end was trimmed by 0 bases and the J gene end by 0 bases; junction bases not matched to a gene: 6. The CDR3 region is CASSVGGLAGGLSNTGELFF. CDR3 sequence (DNA): TGTGCCAGCAGCGTAGGGGGACTAGCGGGAGGTCTATCGAACACCGGGGAGCTGTTTTTT.

The genes are TRBV30 and TRBJ2-1; no definite D call. V lost 5 bases to trimming and J lost 2 bases, with 19 bases between them. This CDR3 contains 16 residues. From germline, CDR1 is GTSNPN and CDR2 SVGIG (reference sequence). CDR3 residues: CAWQPPPAMAYNEQFF. The CDR3, as DNA: TGTGCCTGGCAACCCCCCCCAGCGATGGCCTACAATGAGCAGTTCTTC.

V is TRBV5-1 and J is TRBJ1-2, with D hard to call. Germline loops: CDR1 SGHRS, CDR2 YFSETQ. V lost 0 bases to trimming and J lost 4 bases, with 13 bases between them. The CDR3 has 15 amino acids. The CDR3: CASSLVSGLTYGYTF. For the CDR3, the DNA is TGCGCCAGCAGCTTGGTTTCAGGTCTAACCTATGGCTACACCTTC.

This chain uses TRBV30 with TRBJ2-1; no reliable D call. Trimming removed 3 bases at V and 0 bases at J, with 9 bases between. The germline CDR1 and CDR2 sequences are GTSNPN and SVGIG (reference sequence). The CDR3 length is 14 residues. The CDR3 DNA is TGTGCCTGGAGCCGGTGGAGCTCCTACAATGAGCAGTTCTTC. Its translation is CAWSRWSSYNEQFF.

The chain combines TRBV5-1 with TRBJ1-1, with D possibly TRBD1 on 6 matching bases. There are 14 residues in the CDR3. The V gene lost 4 bases and the J gene lost 5 bases, with 15 bases spanning the gap. Looked up from germline, CDR1 is SGHRS and CDR2 is YFSETQ. The CDR3 loop reads CASSNGRGWTEAFF. CDR3 nucleotide sequence: TGCGCCAGCAGCAATGGAAGGGGGTGGACTGAAGCTTTCTTT.

The rearrangement links TRBV11-2 to TRBJ1-3; D perhaps matches TRBD1 (5 bases). The germline gives CDR1 SGHAT, CDR2 FQNNGV. CDR3 size: 14 residues. V was clipped by 6 bases and J by 0 bases, with 9 bases between them. The CDR3 DNA reads as TGTGCCAGCAGGTCAGGGTACTCTGGAAACACCATATATTTT. Translation: CASRSGYSGNTIYF.

The rearrangement joins TRBV28 to TRBJ1-1; 8 bases map to TRBD1. The CDR3 runs 17 residues. Germline V gives CDR1 MDHEN, CDR2 SYDVKM. The V and J ends lost 3 bases and 0 bases, in that order; junction bases with no gene match: 9. CDR3 in DNA: TGTGCCAGCAGTTTCCCCTTAATACAGGGGGTGAACACTGAAGCTTTCTTT. Encoded protein: CASSFPLIQGVNTEAFF.

The chain joins TRBV28 to TRBJ1-2; tentatively, D is TRBD1 (6 bases). From germline, CDR1 is MDHEN and CDR2 SYDVKM. With 6 bases removed from V and 4 bases from J, the gap between germline ends came to 12 bases. CDR3 length: 13 amino acids. The CDR3 is CASRTGHGYGYTF. For the CDR3, the DNA is TGTGCCAGCAGAACGGGACACGGCTATGGCTACACCTTC.

This chain connects TRBV27 to TRBJ2-7; 8 bases fit TRBD1. The J segment lost 3 bases and the V segment lost 4 bases, leaving 5 bases of the junction unmatched. CDR1 and CDR2 from the germline V gene are MNHEY and SMNVEV (reference sequence). The CDR3 extends over 14 amino acids. The CDR3 loop is CASSSRQGSYEQYF. In nucleotides, the CDR3 is TGTGCCAGCAGTTCTAGACAGGGGAGCTACGAGCAGTACTTC.

J is TRBJ2-7 and V is TRBV7-2; 10 nucleotides agree with TRBD1. Germline CDR1 SGHTA, CDR2 FQGNSA. The J segment lost 4 bases and the V segment lost 0 bases, leaving 3 bases of the junction unmatched. CDR3 length: 15 amino acids. This chain's CDR3 is CASSLAGTGVYEQYF. CDR3 sequence (DNA): TGTGCCAGCAGCTTAGCCGGGACAGGGGTATACGAGCAGTACTTC. Combining the CDR3 with reference TRBV7-2 and TRBJ2-7 gives the whole variable domain GAGVSQSPSNKVTEKGKDVELRCDPISGHTALYWYRQSLGQGLEFLIYFQGNSAPDKSGLPSDRFSAERTGGSVSTLTIQRTQQEDSAVYLCASSLAGTGVYEQYFGPGTRLTVT.